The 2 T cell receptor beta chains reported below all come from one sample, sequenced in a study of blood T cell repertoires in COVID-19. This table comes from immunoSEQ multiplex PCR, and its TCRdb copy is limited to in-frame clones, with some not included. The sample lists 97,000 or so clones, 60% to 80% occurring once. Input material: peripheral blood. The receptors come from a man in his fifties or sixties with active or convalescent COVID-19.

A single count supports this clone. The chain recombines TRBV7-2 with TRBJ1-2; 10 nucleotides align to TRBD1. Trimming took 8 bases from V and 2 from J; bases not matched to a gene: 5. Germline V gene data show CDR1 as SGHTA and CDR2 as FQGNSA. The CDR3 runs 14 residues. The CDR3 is CASLRTGGNYGYTF. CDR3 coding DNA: TGTGCCAGCCTTCGGACAGGGGGGAACTATGGCTACACCTTC.

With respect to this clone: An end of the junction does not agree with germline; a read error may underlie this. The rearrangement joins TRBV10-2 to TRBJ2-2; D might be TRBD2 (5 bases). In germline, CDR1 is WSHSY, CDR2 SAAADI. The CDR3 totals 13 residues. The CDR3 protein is CASSVPPPRGAVF. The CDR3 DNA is TGCGCCAGCAGTGTGCCGCCTCCCCGGGGAGCTGTTTTT.